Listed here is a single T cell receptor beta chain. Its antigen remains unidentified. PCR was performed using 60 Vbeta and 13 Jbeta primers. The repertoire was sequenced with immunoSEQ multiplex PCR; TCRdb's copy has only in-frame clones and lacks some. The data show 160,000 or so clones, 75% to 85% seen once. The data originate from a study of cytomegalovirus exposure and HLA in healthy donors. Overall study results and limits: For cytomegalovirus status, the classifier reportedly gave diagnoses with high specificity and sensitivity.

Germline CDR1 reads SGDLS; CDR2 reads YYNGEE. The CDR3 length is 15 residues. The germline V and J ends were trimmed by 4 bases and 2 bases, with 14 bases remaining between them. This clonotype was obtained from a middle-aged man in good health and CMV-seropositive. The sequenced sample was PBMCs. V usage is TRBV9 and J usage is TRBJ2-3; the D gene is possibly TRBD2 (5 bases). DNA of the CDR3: TGTGCCAGCAGCCCCGGCGGGTTCTTCACAGATACGCAGTATTTT. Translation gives CASSPGGFFTDTQYF.